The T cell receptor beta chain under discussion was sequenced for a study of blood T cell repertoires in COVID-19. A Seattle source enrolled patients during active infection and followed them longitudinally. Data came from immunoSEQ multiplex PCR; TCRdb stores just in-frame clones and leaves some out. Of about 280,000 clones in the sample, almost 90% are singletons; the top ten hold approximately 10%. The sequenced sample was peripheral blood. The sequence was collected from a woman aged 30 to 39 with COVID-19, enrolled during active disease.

The CDR3 sequence is CASSTTSGRAVEQFF. CDR3 sequence (DNA): TGTGCCAGTAGTACGACTAGCGGGAGGGCCGTTGAGCAGTTCTTC. The J gene is TRBJ2-1, the V gene TRBV19, with TRBD2 matching over 14 bases. The CDR3 covers 15 residues. CDR1 is LNHDA, CDR2 SQIVND, per germline (reference sequence). The J segment lost 9 bases and the V segment lost 4 bases, leaving 5 bases of the junction unmatched.